One sample yielded the 10 T cell receptor beta chains listed below, sequenced in a study of blood T cell repertoires in COVID-19. Assay: immunoSEQ multiplex PCR; the TCRdb copy retains only in-frame clones and omits some. This table has approximately 350,000 clones, around 83% appearing once. Sequencing was done on a sample of peripheral blood. The receptors derive from a man aged 25-40 years with active or convalescent COVID-19.

V usage is TRBV9 and J usage is TRBJ2-3; TRBD1 agrees at 7 bases. The CDR3 runs 14 residues. V lost 4 bases, J lost 4 bases, and 6 bases stayed unmatched. The germline gives CDR1 SGDLS, CDR2 YYNGEE. CDR3 sequence reads: CASSQTGWADTQYF. The CDR3 DNA reads as TGTGCCAGCAGCCAGACAGGGTGGGCAGATACGCAGTATTTT.

V usage is TRBV12-5 and J usage is TRBJ2-2; 9 bases match TRBD1. From germline, CDR1 is LGHNT and CDR2 FRNRAP. The trim removed 1 base at V and 6 bases at J, leaving 12 bases unmatched. This CDR3 region has 18 residues. CDR3 in DNA: TGTGCTAGTGGTTTGGCCTCCCCGGGACAGGGAATGTCCGGGGAGCTGTTTTTT. This sequence encodes CASGLASPGQGMSGELFF.

This chain uses TRBV5-4 with TRBJ1-1, with D possibly being TRBD1 (5 bases). CDR1 and CDR2 from the germline V gene are SGHNT and YYREEE (reference sequence). CDR3 size: 14 residues. V lost 3 bases, J lost 4 bases, and 13 bases lay in between. The CDR3 reads CASSSGQGFTEAFF. In DNA, the CDR3 is TGTGCCAGCAGCTCGGGCCAGGGTTTCACTGAAGCTTTCTTT.

The chain has TRBV12-5 and TRBJ1-5; D unresolved. CDR1 and CDR2 from the germline V gene are LGHNT and FRNRAP. Trimming shortened V by 8 bases and J by 6 bases, and 14 bases separated the two germline ends. The CDR3 sequence is 13 residues long. Here the CDR3 reads CASKAEGGQPQHF. DNA for the CDR3: TGTGCTAGTAAGGCGGAGGGAGGTCAGCCCCAGCATTTT.

The chain couples TRBV19 to TRBJ1-2; 8 bases line up with TRBD1. From germline, CDR1 is LNHDA and CDR2 SQIVND (reference sequence). The CDR3 has 15 amino acids. V shed 1 base, J shed 3 bases, and the junction held 4 bases outside the gene matches. CDR3 bases: TGTGCCAGTAGTATAGCGGACAGGGCTGACTATGGCTACACCTTC. The encoded protein is CASSIADRADYGYTF.

This chain links TRBV15 with TRBJ1-6; unclear D gene. V shed 7 bases and J shed 6 bases, with 16 bases lying between them. Germline values: CDR1 LNHNV, CDR2 YYDKDF (reference sequence). This CDR3 has 15 amino acids. CDR3 bases: TGTGCCACCACCCCCTCCGGGTCTCTTAATTCACCCCTCCACTTT. Its translation is CATTPSGSLNSPLHF.

The chain uses TRBV4-1 and TRBJ2-1, with TRBD2 matching over 14 bases. The germline gives CDR1 MGHRA, CDR2 YSYEKL. J lost 8 bases, V lost 5 bases, and 8 bases had no gene match. The CDR3 has 16 residues. The CDR3, as DNA: TGCGCCAGCAGCTTCCGACTAGCGGGAGGGCCACATGAGCAGTTCTTC. This sequence encodes CASSFRLAGGPHEQFF.

The rearrangement uses TRBV6-2 or TRBV6-3 and TRBJ1-4; D possibly corresponds to TRBD1 (5 bases). In germline, CDR1 is MNHEY, CDR2 SVGEGT. The CDR3 length is 15 residues. Trimming pared 7 bases from V and 3 bases from J, leaving 15 bases between. CDR3 in DNA: TGTGCCAGCACCCCCGGCGGGGCGGCTAATGAAAAACTGTTTTTT. As protein: CASTPGGAANEKLFF.

The chain is built from TRBV20-1 and TRBJ2-5; D gene uncertain. The CDR3 sequence is 11 residues long. The V gene's germline CDR1 is DFQATT and CDR2 SNEGSKA (reference sequence). The V end was cut by 6 bases, the J end by 5 bases, with 10 bases between. Here the CDR3 reads CSAPLRETQYF. The CDR3 region has the DNA TGCAGTGCCCCATTGAGGGAGACCCAGTACTTC.

The CDR3 bases are TGTGCCAGCGGACCAGGGACAGGGTCATACGAGCAGTACTTC. Translating it yields CASGPGTGSYEQYF. The rearrangement uses TRBV27 and TRBJ2-7; TRBD1 agrees at 9 bases. Germline CDR1 and CDR2: MNHEY and SMNVEV (reference sequence). V lost 8 bases and J lost 4; bases outside the gene matches: 9. The CDR3 is 14 residues long.